A single TCR beta chain is shown here with its context. The data belong to a study of control samples from healthy donors and cancer patients. The CDR3 runs to 13 residues. The germline gives CDR1 SQVTM, CDR2 ANQGSEA. Trimming removed 0 bases from V and 6 bases from J, with 8 bases in between. Method: immunoSEQ multiplex PCR; TCRdb's copy keeps in-frame clones and lacks some. This table has roughly 130,000 clones, about 88% appearing once. The chain employs TRBV29-1 and TRBJ2-2; D ambiguous. The clonotype comes from a man between 50 and 59 years old in good health. The sequenced material came from blood. The CDR3 reads CSVEDPGSGELFF. As DNA, the CDR3 is TGCAGCGTTGAAGATCCAGGTTCCGGGGAGCTGTTTTTT.